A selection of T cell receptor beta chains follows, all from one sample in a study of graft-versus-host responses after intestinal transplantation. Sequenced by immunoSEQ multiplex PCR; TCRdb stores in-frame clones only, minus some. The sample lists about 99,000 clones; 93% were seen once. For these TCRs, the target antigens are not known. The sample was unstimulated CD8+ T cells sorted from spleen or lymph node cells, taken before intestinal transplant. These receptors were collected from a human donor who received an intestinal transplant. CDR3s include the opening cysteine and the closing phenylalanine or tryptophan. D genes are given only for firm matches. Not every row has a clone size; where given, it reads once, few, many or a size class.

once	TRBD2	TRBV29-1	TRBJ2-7	CSVRTAETSVFSYEQYF	TGCAGCGTCCGAACGGCCGAAACTAGCGTGTTCTCCTACGAGCAGTACTTC
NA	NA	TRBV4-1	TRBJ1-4	CASSQLTDQNEKLFF	TGCGCCAGCAGCCAATTGACAGACCAGAATGAAAAACTGTTTTTT
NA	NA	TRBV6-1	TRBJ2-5	CASSVFQETQYF	TGTGCCAGCAGTGTCTTCCAAGAGACCCAGTACTTC
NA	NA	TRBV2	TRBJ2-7	CASSEGAANPPYEQYF	TGTGCCAGCAGTGAAGGGGCCGCCAACCCACCTTACGAGCAGTACTTC
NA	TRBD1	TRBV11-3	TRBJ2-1	CASSLRDRGYNEQFF	TGTGCCAGCAGCTTACGGGACAGGGGCTACAATGAGCAGTTCTTC
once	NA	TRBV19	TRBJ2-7	CASSIDPYEQYF	TGTGCCAGTAGTATTGACCCCTACGAGCAGTACTTC
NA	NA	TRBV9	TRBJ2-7	CASSVGSDYSYEQYF	TGTGCCAGCAGCGTAGGGTCGGATTATTCCTACGAGCAGTACTTC
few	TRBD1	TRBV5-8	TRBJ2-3	CASSLVRGLDTQYF	TGTGCCAGCAGCTTGGTCAGGGGGCTGGATACGCAGTATTTT
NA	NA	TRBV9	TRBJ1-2	CASSDSGPNYGYTF	TGTGCCAGCAGCGATTCAGGGCCTAACTATGGCTACACCTTC
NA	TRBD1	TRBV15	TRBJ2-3	CATSRWGTDTDTQYF	TGTGCCACCAGCAGATGGGGGACAGACACAGATACGCAGTATTTT
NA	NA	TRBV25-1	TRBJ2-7	CASAAAEGSEQYF	TGTGCCAGCGCAGCAGCAGAGGGCAGCGAGCAGTACTTC
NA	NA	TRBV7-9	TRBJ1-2	CASTPAGGNYGYTF	TGTGCCAGCACCCCAGCGGGAGGTAACTATGGCTACACCTTC
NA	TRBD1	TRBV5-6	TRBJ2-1	CASSLTGDYNEQFF	TGTGCCAGCAGCTTGACAGGGGATTACAATGAGCAGTTCTTC
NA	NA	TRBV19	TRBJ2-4	CASSIVGTENIQYF	TGTGCCAGTAGTATAGTGGGGACTGAGAACATTCAGTACTTC
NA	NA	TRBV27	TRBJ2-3	CASSYRPRQDTDTQYF	TGTGCCAGCAGTTACAGACCCCGACAGGACACAGATACGCAGTATTTT
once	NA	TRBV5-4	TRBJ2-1	CASSFGDEQFF	TGTGCCAGCAGCTTCGGTGATGAGCAGTTCTTC
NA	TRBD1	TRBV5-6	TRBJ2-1	CASRTGGKLYNEQFF	TGTGCCAGCAGGACAGGGGGCAAACTCTACAATGAGCAGTTCTTC
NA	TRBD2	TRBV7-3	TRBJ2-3	CASSPGTSGGYTDTQYF	TGTGCCAGCAGCCCTGGGACTAGCGGGGGGTACACAGATACGCAGTATTTT
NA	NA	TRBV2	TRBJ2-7	CASSAGEDDEQYF	TGTGCCAGCAGTGCGGGGGAGGACGACGAGCAGTACTTC
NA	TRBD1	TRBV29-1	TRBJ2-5	CSVLGSQGAWETQYF	TGCAGCGTGCTTGGCTCACAGGGGGCTTGGGAGACCCAGTACTTC
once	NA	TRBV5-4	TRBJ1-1	CASSPLQSPNTEAFF	TGTGCCAGCAGCCCCCTACAGAGCCCGAACACTGAAGCTTTCTTT
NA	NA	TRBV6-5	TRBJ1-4	CASSYSLPSFEKLFF	TGTGCCAGCAGTTACTCGCTACCTTCGTTCGAAAAACTGTTTTTT
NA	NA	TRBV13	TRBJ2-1	CASRLESSYNEQFF	TGTGCCAGCCGCTTGGAGAGCTCCTACAATGAGCAGTTCTTC
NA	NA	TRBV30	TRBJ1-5	CAWSVSGRSNQPQHF	TGTGCCTGGAGTGTTTCAGGACGGAGCAATCAGCCCCAGCATTTT
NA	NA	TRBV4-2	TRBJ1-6	CASRGEGNSSPLHF	TGTGCCAGCAGGGGGGAGGGAAATAGTTCACCCCTCCACTTT
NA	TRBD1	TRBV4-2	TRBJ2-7	CASSQEPGQGYEQYF	TGTGCCAGCAGCCAAGAACCGGGACAGGGTTACGAGCAGTACTTC
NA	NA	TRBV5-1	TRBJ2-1	CASSLLGKESSHEQFF	TGCGCCAGCAGCTTGCTGGGCAAAGAGTCCTCCCATGAGCAGTTCTTC
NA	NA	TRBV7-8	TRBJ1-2	CASSFRDVGGDYYGYTF	TGTGCCAGCAGCTTCCGCGACGTCGGGGGCGATTACTATGGCTACACCTTC
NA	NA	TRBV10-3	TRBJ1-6	CAIAPDPPSSYNSPLHF	TGTGCCATCGCCCCGGACCCGCCGAGCTCCTATAATTCACCCCTCCACTTT
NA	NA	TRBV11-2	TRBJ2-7	CASSLERTETYEQYF	TGTGCCAGCAGCTTAGAAAGGACAGAGACCTACGAGCAGTACTTC
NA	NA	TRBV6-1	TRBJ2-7	CASTQGGRGTEQYF	TGTGCCAGCACCCAGGGGGGCCGAGGGACCGAGCAGTACTTC
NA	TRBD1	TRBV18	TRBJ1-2	CASSETGGIYGYTF	TGTGCCAGCTCGGAGACAGGGGGAATCTATGGCTACACCTTC
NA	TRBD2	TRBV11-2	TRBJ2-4	CASSLVGAGGGNIQYF	TGTGCCAGCAGCTTAGTAGGAGCGGGGGGGGGAAACATTCAGTACTTC
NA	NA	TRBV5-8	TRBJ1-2	CASSLVSGLDFF	TGTGCCAGCAGCCTCGTCTCAGGACTGGATTTCTTC
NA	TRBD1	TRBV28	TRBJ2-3	CASRPGTGATDTQYF	TGTGCCAGCAGGCCCGGGACAGGGGCCACAGATACGCAGTATTTT
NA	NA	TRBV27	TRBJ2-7	CASSVAGRTYSYEQYF	TGTGCCAGCAGCGTGGCTGGACGTACCTACTCCTACGAGCAGTACTTC
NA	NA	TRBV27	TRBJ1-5	CASSLYWEGNQPQHF	TGTGCCAGCAGTTTATATTGGGAGGGCAATCAGCCCCAGCATTTT
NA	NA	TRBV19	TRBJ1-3	CASSSGSSGNTIYF	TGTGCCAGTAGTTCAGGAAGCTCTGGAAACACCATATATTTT
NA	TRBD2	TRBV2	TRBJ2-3	CATRGGRVTQYF	TGTGCCACCCGGGGGGGGCGGGTTACGCAGTATTTT
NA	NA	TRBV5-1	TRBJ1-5	CASREEADNQPQHF	TGCGCCAGCAGAGAAGAAGCAGACAATCAGCCCCAGCATTTT